This entry lists 12 T cell receptor beta chains sequenced from one sample in a study of cytomegalovirus exposure and HLA in healthy donors. 13 Jbeta primers and 60 Vbeta primers were used for the PCR. Profiled with immunoSEQ multiplex PCR; TCRdb holds only in-frame clones, not every one. This sample has 200,000 to 250,000 clones, with approximately 80% found just once. The specimen sequenced was PBMCs. The receptors come from a girl aged 2 to 9 in good health and CMV-seronegative.

For this clone: The junction differs from germline at one of its ends, possibly a read error. This chain connects TRBV2 to TRBJ2-5; D unresolved. This CDR3 is built from 11 residues. CDR1 and CDR2 from the germline V gene are SNHLY and FYNNEI. Here the CDR3 DNA reads TGTGCCAGCAGAGAAGGTATAACCCAGTACTTC. Its protein is CASREGITQYF.

The V gene is TRBV5-1, the J gene TRBJ2-3; 9 nucleotides line up with TRBD2. This CDR3 contains 16 residues. Losses at the gene ends were 0 bases for V and 1 base for J; bases not matched to a gene: 3. CDR1 is SGHRS, CDR2 YFSETQ, per germline. CDR3 bases: TGCGCCAGCAGCTTGGGTGCTAGCGGGGGCACAGATACGCAGTATTTT. Its protein is CASSLGASGGTDTQYF.

The chain links TRBV5-6 to TRBJ1-2; 7 bases are a match to TRBD1. Germline values: CDR1 SGHDT, CDR2 YYEEEE. The V and J ends lost 4 bases and 3 bases, in that order; junction bases with no gene match: 6. The CDR3 sequence is 14 residues long. The chain's CDR3 is CASSPGQVDYGYTF. In DNA form, the CDR3 reads TGTGCCAGCAGCCCTGGACAGGTCGACTATGGCTACACCTTC.

This chain joins TRBV5-4 and TRBJ2-2; D not resolved. This CDR3 region has 12 residues. Trimming removed 5 bases from V and 6 bases from J, with 8 bases in between. CDR1 and CDR2 (germline): SGHNT, YYREEE (reference sequence). CDR3 DNA: TGTGCCAGCAGGAGTTTTGCCGGGGAGCTGTTTTTT. This encodes CASRSFAGELFF. Full variable domain (outside the CDR3, taken from reference TRBV5-4 and TRBJ2-2): ETGVTQSPTHLIKTRGQQVTLRCSSQSGHNTVSWYQQALGQGPQFIFQYYREEENGRGNFPPRFSGLQFPNYSSELNVNALELDDSALYLCASRSFAGELFFGEGSRLTVL.

The chain joins TRBV10-2 to TRBJ1-6, with 10 bases matching TRBD1. The CDR3 consists of 17 residues. From germline, CDR1 is WSHSY and CDR2 SAAADI. V shed 2 bases and J 5 bases; nucleotides not matched to a gene: 6. This chain's CDR3 is CASSERDRGRDNSPLHF. CDR3 nucleotides: TGCGCCAGCAGTGAGAGGGACAGGGGAAGGGATAATTCACCCCTCCACTTT.

The chain couples TRBV6-5 to TRBJ2-1; D may be TRBD1 (7 bases). Germline lookup yields CDR1 MNHEY and CDR2 SVGAGI. Trimming took 0 bases from V and 10 from J, leaving 16 bases between them. CDR3 length equals 15 residues. The CDR3 spells CASSYSSRGAGEQFF. The CDR3 bases are TGTGCCAGCAGTTACTCGAGCAGGGGGGCGGGGGAGCAGTTCTTC.

The genes are TRBV21-1 and TRBJ1-5; the tabulated D call, TRBD1, remains unverified against the DNA. TRBV21-1 is classified as a pseudogene. This CDR3 contains 15 residues. Here the CDR3 reads CASSKGTGANQPQHF. The CDR3 nucleotides read TGTGCCAGCAGCAAAGGAACAGGGGCCAATCAGCCCCAGCATTTT.

V and J are TRBV6-1 and TRBJ1-4, with D unclear. Germline loops: CDR1 MNHNS, CDR2 SASEGT. V lost 3 bases and J 8 bases, leaving 16 bases between the germline ends. The CDR3 is 15 residues long. CDR3 residues: CASSEPAWSREKLFF. The CDR3 region has the DNA TGTGCCAGCAGTGAGCCCGCGTGGTCGAGGGAAAAACTGTTTTTT.

The chain joins TRBV12-2 to TRBJ2-1; TRBD1 is the table's D call, not checked against the DNA. TRBV12-2 is a known pseudogene. CDR3 length: 14 amino acids. DNA for the CDR3: TGTGCAAGTCGCTTAGAGGGACAGGGCTACGAGCAGTTCTTC. It encodes CASRLEGQGYEQFF.

The DNA of the CDR3 is TGTGCCAGCTTTATATCCAGGGTTTCGAACACTGAAGCTTTCTTT. Protein product: CASFISRVSNTEAFF. This chain joins TRBV18 and TRBJ1-1; possible D gene TRBD1, 5 bases. Trimming removed 7 bases from V and 1 base from J, with 16 bases in between. Germline CDR1 and CDR2: KGHSH and LQKENI. CDR3 size: 15 residues.

This rearrangement joins TRBV14 to TRBJ2-5; D perhaps matches TRBD1 (5 bases). The CDR3 has 13 residues. Trimming left V 4 bases short and J 5 bases short, with 11 bases between. Germline CDR1 SGHDN, CDR2 FVKESK. The CDR3 is CASSRFPGETQYF. The CDR3 coding sequence is TGTGCCAGCAGCCGATTTCCAGGGGAGACCCAGTACTTC.

The chain employs TRBV7-9 and TRBJ2-7, with D tentatively TRBD2 (5 bases). V lost 3 bases to trimming and J lost 3 bases, with 9 bases between them. Germline V lookup: CDR1 SEHNR, CDR2 FQNEAQ (reference sequence). CDR3 length: 13 residues. The DNA of the CDR3 is TGTGCCAGCAGCTTCGGAGGTAGCTACGAGCAGTACTTC. It encodes CASSFGGSYEQYF.